In its sample, the clone carrying this T cell receptor beta chain was seen many times. This CDR3 region has 17 residues. V lost 4 bases, J lost 0 bases, and 4 bases stayed unmatched. Germline V lookup: CDR1 MNHNS, CDR2 SASEGT. This library used about 360 ng RNA and molecular barcoded adaptors spanning alpha/delta and beta/gamma chains. TCRdb re-called the reads through MiXCR, storing one row per CDR3 protein. This sample has approximately 62,000 distinct CDR3 sequences; around a fifth occur once, and the top ten carry approximately 10%. The record originates from a study of read filtering for tumor transcriptome and immune sequencing.

The TCR originated in a donor aged 40 or over with multiple myeloma. The genes are TRBV6-1 and TRBJ2-6; 9 bases are a match to TRBD2. The sample consisted of a population of CD138-negative cells sorted from bone marrow. The CDR3 loop is CASSVGLASSGANVLTF. The CDR3 DNA reads TGTGCCAGCAGTGTTGGACTAGCGAGCTCTGGGGCCAACGTCCTGACTTTC.